This T cell receptor (beta chain) was sequenced during a study of blood T cell repertoires in COVID-19. Original processing notes: How many nucleated cells were present was estimated from reference gene primer amplification. Sequencing was performed with immunoSEQ multiplex PCR; in TCRdb, only in-frame clones are kept and a portion is missing. V and J calls plus clone size are reproduced from that table; the DNA served to infer D and trimming. Found here are approximately 150,000 clones, more than 75% of them singletons; the top ten hold 4.2%. The CDR3 totals 15 residues. V lost 1 base, J lost 0 bases, and 4 bases lay in between. The germline gives CDR1 SGHDN, CDR2 FVKESK.

Specimen: peripheral blood. The chain links TRBV14 to TRBJ1-6, with D unclear. This receptor was identified in a man in his sixties with acute or convalescent COVID-19. The CDR3 DNA is TGTGCCAGCAGCCAAGGGAGCTCCTATAATTCACCCCTCCACTTT. Protein product: CASSQGSSYNSPLHF.